This TCR beta chain originates from a study of CD8 T cells in ankylosing spondylitis (dated 2017 in TCRdb). A note on the overall study: T cell receptor beta repertoires were profiled in healthy donors and ankylosing spondylitis patients so that disease-linked TCR variants could be found. Peripheral blood was sampled, and synovial fluid was additionally collected from ankylosing spondylitis patients. The full study cohort comprised 25 ankylosing spondylitis patients and 110 or so healthy donors. General conclusions and limits of the study: A TCR beta motif of several highly homologous amino acid variants appeared characteristic of blood from ankylosing spondylitis patients. According to the report, matched synovial fluid samples from ankylosing spondylitis patients were significantly enriched for the disease-linked clones. Some TCR beta motif variants had previously been reported in synovial fluid and blood of reactive arthritis patients, which suggested common disease-initiation mechanisms. A CD8+ phenotype was shown by the disease-linked clones, which were found at relatively low frequencies in peripheral blood.

From the cysteine up to the phenylalanine, the CDR3 has a length of 15 residues. Just the 45-base CDR3 DNA is kept, in frame starting at base 1. Trimming removed 5 bases from V and 7 bases from J, leaving 21 bases between the germline ends. The germline V gene encodes CDR1 SGHTA and CDR2 FQGNSA. These reads were obtained on an Illumina HiSeq 2500. Quantitative 5'-RACE with molecular barcodes was used to prepare TCR beta libraries. For the original study's pipeline: Disease-linked TCR variants were identified with a new computational method built on a probabilistic model of VDJ rearrangement. In TCRdb, the public reads were trimmed at Q25 with fastp and aligned with MiXCR, with productive beta chains retained. Each entry is one CDR3 protein sequence, shown with its most common DNA and genes. For this entry, the V and J calls and clone size follow TCRdb and not the study's own pipeline. Within this sample are 50,000 to 70,000 distinct CDR3 sequences, with over 5% of them counted one time only. Roughly 5% of the sample is in the top ten clones.

This clonotype was counted ten times or more. It lacks a known antigen. It has no much larger one-base neighbor in the sample; base qualities were not kept. Synovial fluid samples were matched to blood samples from the same ankylosing spondylitis patients. This clonotype was sampled from a male donor with ankylosing spondylitis. The source material was synovial fluid, either unsorted or a sorted T cell fraction (not recorded which). The sequence links TRBV7-2 to TRBJ2-7, with TRBD1 as a weak D call on 6 bases. The CDR3 has the sequence CASSLTGPTSREQYF. In nucleotides, the sequence is TGTGCCAGCAGCCTCACAGGGCCCACCTCGCGGGAGCAGTACTTC.